This T cell receptor beta chain emerged from a study of T cells after yellow fever vaccination. Study-level points and caveats: The CD4 and CD8 compartments had a small share of their clonotypes in common. Though weaker, the secondary response peaked faster, on day 5 versus 15. Booster samples showed a return of most primary-vaccination clones (roughly 96% CD4, over 70% CD8).

The CDR3 length is 17 residues. V lost 5 bases and J 4 bases, leaving 23 bases between the germline ends. In germline, CDR1 is SGHRS, CDR2 YFSETQ. This clonotype was detected ten times or more. Its antigen is undetermined. A universal primer site and UMIs were added as TCR cDNA was made by 5'RACE template switching. TCRdb recomputed calls from the 5' RACE reads with MiXCR, one row per CDR3 protein. The sample consists of about 340,000 distinct CDR3 sequences, 3% to 4.5% of them appearing once. The chain is built from TRBV5-1 and TRBJ2-3; D is possibly TRBD2 (5 bases). This TCR was recovered from a man younger than 35 who received the YFV17D yellow fever vaccine. The input for sequencing was PBMCs, taken 5 days after the yellow fever booster vaccination. CDR3 region: CASRLGRNGEGPDTQYF. DNA for the CDR3: TGCGCCAGCAGACTTGGCCGCAATGGAGAGGGCCCAGATACGCAGTATTTT.